This note documents a single T cell receptor beta chain sequence. The specificity of this receptor is unknown. Base qualities are not recorded, but no much larger clone differs from it by a single base. Taken from cysteine to phenylalanine, the CDR3 has 14 residues. The retained sequence is limited to the CDR3, 42 bases, with the frame set at the first base. According to the germline V gene, CDR1 reads MDHEN and CDR2 reads SYDVKM. V is shortened by 3 bases, J by 4 bases, and the region joining them spans 10 bases. These data are taken from a study of blood T cell repertoires in COVID-19 (dated by TCRdb to the early 2020s). About the study as a whole: Collaborator samples came from the United States, Italy and Spain and covered acute and convalescent phases of COVID-19. The material from the prospective study consisted of cDNA or gDNA derived from T cells, B-cell-depleted T cells, or PBMCs. Deeply sampled blood TCRbeta repertoires from subjects exposed to, actively infected with, or recovered from COVID-19 were included in the dataset. The repertoires were released in a freely available public database meant as a resource for research on the immune response to SARS-CoV-2. Samples were obtained from the ongoing ImmuneRACE study (first 160 participants) and from 1,254 subjects provided by 6 global collaborators. A de-identified subject ID, COVID-19 status, age in years and sex were almost always included in the sample metadata. Where available, HLA class I and class II types were obtained from metadata supplied by the sample provider rather than from assay-based typing. Overall results and qualifications from the work: Clinical and demographic metadata were provided uncurated, with the amount varying by source and participant.

TCRbeta CDR3 regions were amplified from genomic DNA using the immunoSEQ Assay, a bias-controlled multiplex PCR. On the study's bioinformatics: Nucleated cell counts per sample were estimated from amplification of reference gene primers within the assay. To quantify the absolute abundance of each unique TCRbeta CDR3 rearrangement, sequence reads were collapsed and filtered. For each sample, productive Simpson clonality was calculated as the square root of Simpson's diversity index across productive rearrangements. This is the immuneACCESS table as TCRdb keeps it, with only in-frame sequences that have V and J called. A part of the clones is gone; compared with another copy, unresolved V genes explain less than half, and the rest is unexplained. That table is the source of V, J and clone size, and D and trimming were worked out from the DNA. The sample has approximately 28,000 clones on record, about three quarters of them singletons. Clones ranked in the top ten supply roughly 21% of the sample.

The collaborating institutions used their own protocols to collect whole blood in K2EDTA tubes. For TCRbeta analysis, collaborators shipped samples in one of three forms: frozen whole blood, isolated PBMCs, or DNA extracted from either of those sample types. The sequence came from a boy aged 2-15 years with active or convalescent COVID-19. Sequencing used peripheral blood. The V and J genes are TRBV28 and TRBJ2-1; the D gene is not confidently resolved. The nucleotide sequence reads TGTGCCAGCAGTTTTCTACTCCTTTACAATGAGCAGTTCTTC. The translation is CASSFLLLYNEQFF. Outside the CDR3, residues come from the reference TRBV28 and TRBJ2-1 proteins, so the full variable domain is: DVKVTQSSRYLVKRTGEKVFLECVQDMDHENMFWYRQDPGLGLRLIYFSYDVKMKEKGDIPEGYSVSREKKERFSLILESASTNQTSMYLCASSFLLLYNEQFFGPGTRLTVL.